The next 2 T cell receptor beta chains were all read from a single sample in a study of blood T cell repertoires in COVID-19 (dated by TCRdb to between 2020 and 2021). The library relied on the immunoSEQ multiplex PCR assay. TCRdb holds this immuneACCESS table with in-frame rearrangements only. Some clones are missing; in checked studies, unresolved V genes explain under half, and the rest has no known cause. In all, the sample holds fewer than 200,000 clones, and around 85% of those were seen once. Of the sample, roughly 1.3% falls within the top ten clones. Sequences were obtained from peripheral blood. These receptor sequences come from a man in his sixties who had recovered from COVID-19.

The chain has TRBV9 and TRBJ2-5, with 7 bases that match TRBD1. Germline CDR1 reads SGDLS; CDR2 reads YYNGEE. The junction had 6 bases not matched to a gene; V was cut back by 4 bases and J by 0 bases. The CDR3 length is 15 residues. CDR3 sequence: CASSLNTGDQETQYF. Written as DNA, the CDR3 is TGTGCCAGCAGCTTAAATACAGGGGACCAAGAGACCCAGTACTTC.

The chain has TRBV5-1 and TRBJ2-3; TRBD2 matches 8 bases. Looked up from germline, CDR1 is SGHRS and CDR2 is YFSETQ. This CDR3 is built from 15 residues. The V and J ends lost 0 bases and 2 bases, in that order; junction bases with no gene match: 2. The CDR3 region is CASSLVRGATDTQYF. The CDR3 DNA follows: TGCGCCAGCAGCTTGGTGCGGGGGGCCACAGATACGCAGTATTTT.